The subject of this entry is one T cell receptor beta chain. The antigen remains undetermined. This entry is derived from a study of T cell responses to AZD1222 COVID-19 vaccine. Repertoires were generated with immunoSEQ multiplex PCR, while TCRdb's copy carries only in-frame clones and drops some. Of roughly 130,000 clones listed, about 90% are singletons. Trimming cost V 4 bases and J 0 bases; bases outside gene matches: 4. CDR3 size: 15 residues. The germline gives CDR1 SGHVS, CDR2 FQNEAQ. Findings of the study overall: Vaccine-related CD4 TCRs covered spike, predominating at 160-218 and 743-854.

This receptor was taken from an adult in good health. This rearrangement joins TRBV7-8 to TRBJ1-1; 8 bases line up with TRBD1. Specimen: peripheral blood, collected on day 0 of AZD1222 vaccination. The CDR3 region is CASSSPTGVNTEAFF. The CDR3 DNA reads as TGTGCCAGCAGCTCTCCGACAGGGGTGAACACTGAAGCTTTCTTT.